This TCR beta chain stems from a study of T cell responses to AZD1222 COVID-19 vaccine. Study results and limitations: Unmutated variant regions reportedly attract nearly half of all spike-specific TCRs.

Data came from immunoSEQ multiplex PCR; TCRdb stores just in-frame clones and leaves some out. The table records about 83,000 clones, around 86% of them present only once. This clone was detected once. Its antigen is undetermined. Per the germline V gene, CDR1 is SGHRS and CDR2 is YFSETQ. The V end was cut by 0 bases, the J end by 7 bases, with 13 bases between. The CDR3 runs to 14 residues. Sequences were derived from peripheral blood, sampled on day 0 of AZD1222 vaccination. The J gene is TRBJ1-2, the V gene TRBV5-1, with D unresolved. The origin of this receptor is an adult in good health. The CDR3 loop reads CASSLAGAASGYTF. The DNA for the CDR3 is TGCGCCAGCAGCTTGGCCGGCGCAGCCTCTGGCTACACCTTC.